This entry concerns a single T cell receptor (beta chain). The sample originates from a study of identical twins. TCRdb itself ran the 5' RACE reads through MiXCR, one entry per CDR3 protein. The table records about 240,000 distinct CDR3 sequences, under 12% of them present only once. The germline gives CDR1 DFQATT, CDR2 SNEGSKA (reference sequence). The V gene end was trimmed by 3 bases and the J gene end by 4 bases; junction bases not matched to a gene: 11. The CDR3 length is 16 residues. The J gene is TRBJ2-3, the V gene TRBV20-1, with 9 nucleotides matching TRBD1. The sequencing sample was made of memory T cells sorted from blood. This TCR was recovered from a man aged 45-60 years in good health. CDR3: CSAREAGTGLADTQYF. The CDR3 DNA follows: TGCAGTGCTAGGGAAGCCGGGACAGGGTTAGCAGATACGCAGTATTTT.